This T cell receptor beta chain stems from a study of cytomegalovirus exposure and HLA in healthy donors. Overall study findings and caveats: After further analysis at a later stage, 16,951 TCR beta sequences were associated with HLA alleles at 0.05 false discovery rate. Confirmation was obtained in vitro that a few CMV-associated chains are specific for CMV antigens.

PCR amplification relied on 60 Vbeta primers (plus 13 Jbeta primers). Under the authors' procedure: Per a later analysis, the number of unique TCR beta chains was roughly 80 million, of which 10 million to 11 million were shared. Sequencing was performed with immunoSEQ multiplex PCR; in TCRdb, only in-frame clones are kept and a portion is missing. D and trimming were read from the DNA, whereas the V and J calls and clone size are those reported in that table. The table lists 180,000 or so clones, around 78% of them singletons. V was pared by 6 bases and J by 1 base, with 9 bases between. Germline lookup yields CDR1 MNHNS and CDR2 SASEGT. The CDR3 contains 13 residues. A note on this clone: What it binds is unknown.

The clonotype originates from a woman aged 25 to 45 in good health and CMV-seropositive. Sample: PBMCs. This chain joins TRBV6-1 and TRBJ1-1; D remains unclear. This chain's CDR3 is CASRSPGNTEAFF. The DNA of the CDR3 is TGTGCCAGCAGGTCTCCAGGGAACACTGAAGCTTTCTTT.